A selection of T cell receptor beta chains follows, all from one sample in a study of early T cells in non-severe SARS-CoV-2 infection. TCRdb used MiXCR to reprocess the 5' RACE reads, holding one entry per CDR3 protein. The sample lists tens of thousands of distinct CDR3 sequences, about 4.6% occurring once. Sequenced here: whole blood, sampled at baseline. The receptor set was obtained from an adult who was a healthcare worker with PCR-confirmed SARS-CoV-2 infection or an uninfected control (not recorded which). The CDR3 runs from the conserved cysteine through the conserved F or W. Each record gives: J gene, V gene, clone size, D gene, CDR3 DNA, CDR3 protein. The D gene is left open where the match is weak. Rows may omit the clone size; those that give it use once, few, many or a size class.

TRBJ1-2 TRBV7-2 NA NA TGTGCCAGCAGCTTAGGACGGTTGCAGACCTTC CASSLGRLQTF
TRBJ2-3 TRBV19 few NA TGTGCCAGTAGTATTCTCGCGGTCCCAGATACGCAGTATTTT CASSILAVPDTQYF
TRBJ2-1 TRBV24-1 many TRBD1 TGTGCCACCAGTGATCCGGGACAGGGGGGCGACAATGAGCAGTTCTTC CATSDPGQGGDNEQFF
TRBJ2-1 TRBV4-3 many NA TGCGCCAGCAGCCCAGCCGTAATCGGCCATTCCAACAATGAGCAGTTCTTC CASSPAVIGHSNNEQFF
TRBJ2-7 TRBV11-2 NA NA TGTGCCAGCAGCTTAGAACGACGTCACGAGCAGTACTTC CASSLERRHEQYF
TRBJ2-3 TRBV7-2 many TRBD2 TGTGCCAGCAGGGGTGGACTAGCGGGGAGCTCAGATACGCAGTATTTT CASRGGLAGSSDTQYF
TRBJ2-6 TRBV9 many NA TGTGCCAGCAGCGCTGGGACCCTGGGTGCCAACGTCCTGACTTTC CASSAGTLGANVLTF
TRBJ2-4 TRBV18 NA TRBD1 TGTGCCAGCTCACTCGCCGGGGACAGGAAAAACATTCAGTACTTC CASSLAGDRKNIQYF
TRBJ2-3 TRBV3-1 many TRBD1 TGTGCCAGCAGCCACCCTGACAGGGAAGATACGCAGTATTTT CASSHPDREDTQYF
TRBJ2-3 TRBV28 many NA TGTGCCAGCAGTCCTCAGGGGTTGGCAGATACGCAGTATTTT CASSPQGLADTQYF
TRBJ2-1 TRBV6-5 many NA TGTGCCAGCAGTTACTCTGACAAGAGCAATGAGCAGTTCTTC CASSYSDKSNEQFF
TRBJ1-1 TRBV28 many NA TGTGCCAGCAGTTTAGTCCGCGGCACTGAAGCTTTCTTT CASSLVRGTEAFF
TRBJ2-1 TRBV4-3 many TRBD2 TGCGCCAGCAGCCAAGAAGCGATAGCGGGTTTAAACTACAATGAGCAGTTCTTC CASSQEAIAGLNYNEQFF
TRBJ2-3 TRBV20-1 many NA TGCAGTGCTAGAAGAGGAGGAACAGATACGCAGTATTTT CSARRGGTDTQYF
TRBJ1-6 TRBV6-5 NA TRBD1 TGTGCCAGCAGCCGCGGGACAGGTCGATCACCCCTCCACTTT CASSRGTGRSPLHF
TRBJ2-2 TRBV10-3 many NA TGTGCCATCAGTGAGAGACGGATGAACACCGGGGAGCTGTTTTTT CAISERRMNTGELFF
TRBJ2-1 TRBV20-1 many TRBD1 TGCAGTGCTAGAGGGGACAGGGGTTATGAGCAGTTCTTC CSARGDRGYEQFF
TRBJ2-7 TRBV20-1 many NA TGCAGTGCTAGAGAGCCCCGGTTCGATCTTTCCTACGAGCAGTACTTC CSAREPRFDLSYEQYF
TRBJ2-3 TRBV30 many NA TGTGCCTGGAGTGTTCCTCGTCAGGGGATAAGCACAGATACGCAGTATTTT CAWSVPRQGISTDTQYF
TRBJ2-7 TRBV12-3/TRBV12-4 many NA TGTGCCAGCAGTTTGGACAGCAAAACCCTCCAGCAGTACTTC CASSLDSKTLQQYF
TRBJ2-1 TRBV12-3/TRBV12-4 many NA TGTGCCAGCAGTTCCCACCCCTTTCGTGGGTACAATGAGCAGTTCTTC CASSSHPFRGYNEQFF
TRBJ2-1 TRBV29-1 many TRBD1 TGCAGCGTTGAAGACGAGACAGGGGGGTATGAGCAGTTCTTC CSVEDETGGYEQFF
TRBJ2-7 TRBV24-1 many NA TGTGCCACCAGTGATTTTGGCTACGAGCAGTACTTC CATSDFGYEQYF
TRBJ1-3 TRBV5-1 many NA TGCGCCAGCAGAGAGGGAATGGCAAGAAACACCATATATTTT CASREGMARNTIYF
TRBJ1-5 TRBV6-5 many NA TGTGCCAGCAGTTATGGTCCGGGGGTAGGTCAGCCCCAGCATTTT CASSYGPGVGQPQHF
TRBJ2-3 TRBV15 many NA TGTGCCACCAGCAGACGAAGTAGGGGAGGCACAGATACGCAGTATTTT CATSRRSRGGTDTQYF
TRBJ2-2 TRBV6-2/TRBV6-3 many NA TGTGCCAGCAGCCCCCACTTGTGGAACACCGGGGAGCTGTTTTTT CASSPHLWNTGELFF
TRBJ2-7 TRBV3-1 many NA TGTGCCAGCAGCCCCGACTTTGCGGACTCCTACGAGCAGTACTTC CASSPDFADSYEQYF
TRBJ2-1 TRBV4-3 many NA TGCGCCAGCAGCCCTTCTGCCAGGGGGGTCAATGAGCAGTTCTTC CASSPSARGVNEQFF
TRBJ2-5 TRBV6-2/TRBV6-3 many TRBD1 TGTGCCAGCAGCCGTACCGGGACAGAAGAGACCCAGTACTTC CASSRTGTEETQYF
TRBJ2-7 TRBV7-8 few NA TGTGCCAGCAGCTTAACGGCTGGCTACGAGCAGTACTTC CASSLTAGYEQYF
TRBJ2-5 TRBV20-1 few TRBD2 TGCAGTGCTAGATTTGGCGGGGGGGCCTTGGAGACCCAGTACTTC CSARFGGGALETQYF
TRBJ2-7 TRBV11-2 many NA TGTGCCAGCAGCCCGGGGCCCGAGGGGCAGTACTTC CASSPGPEGQYF
TRBJ2-2 TRBV7-9 many NA TGTGCCAGCAGCGCAGGGAGGCAGGGCACCGGGGAGCTGTTTTTT CASSAGRQGTGELFF
TRBJ2-1 TRBV6-6 many TRBD2 TGTGCCAGCACCCACGGGGGGTCGAGTTTGGATGAGCAGTTCTTC CASTHGGSSLDEQFF
TRBJ2-7 TRBV4-2 medium-sized NA TGTGCCAGCAGCCAAGATAGGGGCAGGAGGATCTCCTACGAGCAGTACTTC CASSQDRGRRISYEQYF
TRBJ1-1 TRBV7-9 many TRBD1 TGTGCCAGCAGCCAGGCGGACAGGGCGAACACTGAAGCTTTCTTT CASSQADRANTEAFF
TRBJ2-3 TRBV29-1 many TRBD1 TGCAGCGTAACCGGGACAGGGGGAGATACGCAGTATTTT CSVTGTGGDTQYF
TRBJ2-1 TRBV10-3 many NA TGTGCCATCAGTGAAAACGGTGACAATGAGCAGTTCTTC CAISENGDNEQFF
TRBJ2-3 TRBV7-9 many NA TGTGCCAGTAGCTTTGGACTGGAAACAGATACGCAGTATTTT CASSFGLETDTQYF
TRBJ2-3 TRBV7-2 many NA TGTGCCAGCAGCCGCGGGGGCCTGACAGATACGCAGTATTTT CASSRGGLTDTQYF
TRBJ2-7 TRBV9 many NA TGTGCCAGCAGCGTAGGGCCCGGGTTTAGCTACGAGCAGTACTTC CASSVGPGFSYEQYF
TRBJ1-5 TRBV7-9 many NA TGTGCCAGCAGCCCGCCGGGCTGGGGCAATCAGCCCCAGCATTTT CASSPPGWGNQPQHF
TRBJ2-3 TRBV12-3/TRBV12-4 many NA TGTGCCAGCAGCGCCCAGAGCGGCTTCACAGATACGCAGTATTTT CASSAQSGFTDTQYF
TRBJ2-5 TRBV7-3 large NA TGTGCCAGCAGCTTAACGGAACTAGTCCTGGAGACCCAGTACTTC CASSLTELVLETQYF
TRBJ2-7 TRBV5-6 many NA TGTGCCAGCAGCTTGGACAGTCTGGGGTCCTACGAGCAGTACTTC CASSLDSLGSYEQYF
TRBJ2-5 TRBV20-1 NA TRBD2 TGCAGTGGCCTCCGCGGGGGCCAAGAGACCCAGTACTTC CSGLRGGQETQYF
TRBJ2-1 TRBV3-1 NA TRBD2 TGTGCCAGCAGCCCATTAGCGGGAGTCGACAATGAGCAGTTCTTC CASSPLAGVDNEQFF
TRBJ2-5 TRBV29-1 many NA TGCAGCGTTGAAGAGCAAAAAGGAGAGACCCAGTACTTC CSVEEQKGETQYF
TRBJ1-2 TRBV19 many NA TGTGCCAGTAGTACCCTGGCGGGTAACTATGGCTACACCTTC CASSTLAGNYGYTF
TRBJ2-3 TRBV28 many TRBD2 TGTGCCATCCGACGACTAGCGGGATACGGTACAGATACGCAGTATTTT CAIRRLAGYGTDTQYF